This T cell receptor beta chain was identified during a study of blood T cells in healthy people across ages. Points from the study as a whole: Long-lived donors carried more naive CD4+ cells and greater diversity than aged donors. Per million T cells, TCR beta diversity dropped roughly linearly as age increased.

PCR was performed a second time for about 6 to 12 cycles using a sample-barcoded 5' primer and a J-beta primer mix. Researchers report that a template-switch adaptor with 12 random nucleotides tagged each cDNA molecule. TCRdb reprocessed the 5' RACE reads via MiXCR and lists one record per CDR3 protein. Among roughly 800,000 distinct CDR3 sequences listed, 58% were seen once. At least 6 million PBMCs were isolated per sample. CDR3 length equals 12 residues. Germline CDR1 reads DFQATT; CDR2 reads SNEGSKA (reference sequence). Turning to this clonotype: No antigen is known for it.

This sequence was found in a young man in good health. J is TRBJ2-7 and V is TRBV20-1; the D gene could be TRBD1 or TRBD2 (5 bases each). The DNA end is more similar to TRBJ2-5, so the J call may be wrong. Specimen: blood. The CDR3 sequence: CSARDAKETQYF. CDR3 nucleotides: TGCAGTGCCCGGGACGCTAAAGAGACCCAGTACTTC.